The TCR beta chain under discussion was sequenced for a study of beta chain features in type 1 diabetes. Study background: Healthy donors resembled patients in age, gender and cell yields. Study observations and caveats: Since sequencing was performed on cDNA, cells with high TCR expression could be over-represented.

CDR3 length: 15 residues. The V gene's germline CDR1 is SGHRS and CDR2 YFSETQ. J lost 3 bases, V lost 6 bases, and 6 bases had no gene match. The whole isolated RNA underwent reverse transcription, so sequencing captured expressed TCRB transcripts. Using immunoSEQ multiplex PCR, the repertoire was profiled, and TCRdb retains in-frame clones only, with some absent. The table lists under 950,000 clones, under 20% of them singletons. Regarding this clone: The target antigen is unknown.

Based on CD45RO/CCR7/CD25/CD127/CD95/CD27, CD4+ regulatory, stem cell-like memory, naive and central memory cells were sorted. The chain is built from TRBV5-1 and TRBJ2-5; 12 bases fit TRBD1. The receptor's source is a young woman in good health. Material for sequencing was naive CD4+ T cells from blood. The CDR3 nucleotides are TGCGCCAGCAACCGGGACAGGGGGCTCAAAGAGACCCAGTACTTC. It is translated as CASNRDRGLKETQYF.